This TCR beta chain was identified in a study of CD8 T cells in ankylosing spondylitis. This clonotype has at least ten counts. TCRdb ran MiXCR on the 5' RACE reads and lists one entry per CDR3 protein. The table lists approximately 46,000 distinct CDR3 sequences, 9.5% to 11% of them singletons. Trimming pared 3 bases from V and 0 bases from J, leaving 4 bases between. This CDR3 contains 12 residues. CDR1 SGHRS and CDR2 YFSETQ come from the germline V gene. Sequenced material: blood, either unsorted or a sorted T cell fraction (not recorded which). The sequence derives from a male donor with ankylosing spondylitis or in good health (not recorded which). V is TRBV5-1 and J is TRBJ2-7; D is uncertain. CDR3 sequence: CASSYASYEQYF. The CDR3, as DNA: TGCGCCAGCAGCTATGCCTCCTACGAGCAGTACTTC.